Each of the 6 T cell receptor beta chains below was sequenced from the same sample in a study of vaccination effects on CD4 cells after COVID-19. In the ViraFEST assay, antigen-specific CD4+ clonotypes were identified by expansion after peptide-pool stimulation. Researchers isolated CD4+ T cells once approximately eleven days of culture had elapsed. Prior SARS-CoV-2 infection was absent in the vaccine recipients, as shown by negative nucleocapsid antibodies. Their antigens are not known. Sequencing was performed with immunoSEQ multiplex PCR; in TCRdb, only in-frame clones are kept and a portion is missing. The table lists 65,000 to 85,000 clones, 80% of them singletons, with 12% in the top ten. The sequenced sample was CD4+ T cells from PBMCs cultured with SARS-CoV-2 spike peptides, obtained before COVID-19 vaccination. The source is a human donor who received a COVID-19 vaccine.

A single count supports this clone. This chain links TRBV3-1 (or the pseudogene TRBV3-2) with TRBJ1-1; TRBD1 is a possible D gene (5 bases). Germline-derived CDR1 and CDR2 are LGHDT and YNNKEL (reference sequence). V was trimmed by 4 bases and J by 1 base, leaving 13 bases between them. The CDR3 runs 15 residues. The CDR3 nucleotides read TGTGCCAGCAGCCGTCTCGGGACTACGAACACTGAAGCTTTCTTT. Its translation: CASSRLGTTNTEAFF.

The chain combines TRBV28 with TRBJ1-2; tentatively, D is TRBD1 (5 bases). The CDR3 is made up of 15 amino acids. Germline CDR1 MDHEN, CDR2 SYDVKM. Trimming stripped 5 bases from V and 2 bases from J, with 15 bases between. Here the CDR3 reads CASSPGVGLNYGYTF. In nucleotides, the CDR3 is TGTGCCAGCAGTCCCGGGGTGGGGCTGAACTATGGCTACACCTTC.

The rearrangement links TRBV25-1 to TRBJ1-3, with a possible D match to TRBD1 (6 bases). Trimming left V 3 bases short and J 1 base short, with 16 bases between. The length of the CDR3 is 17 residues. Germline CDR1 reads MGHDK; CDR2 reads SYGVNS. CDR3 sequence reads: CASSDSFDRTSGNTIYF. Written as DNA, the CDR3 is TGTGCCAGCAGTGACTCCTTCGACAGGACGTCTGGAAACACCATATATTTT.

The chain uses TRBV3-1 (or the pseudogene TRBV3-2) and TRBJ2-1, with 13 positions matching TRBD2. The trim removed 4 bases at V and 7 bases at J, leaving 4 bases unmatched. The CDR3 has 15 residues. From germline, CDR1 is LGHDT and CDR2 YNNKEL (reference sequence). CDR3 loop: CASSLTSGGWNEQFF. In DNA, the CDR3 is TGTGCCAGCAGCCTGACTAGCGGGGGGTGGAATGAGCAGTTCTTC.

The CDR3: CASSISSGSGANVLTF. The CDR3 DNA reads as TGTGCCAGCAGCATATCGTCCGGGTCTGGGGCCAACGTCCTGACTTTC. The V and J genes are TRBV7-8 and TRBJ2-6; D gene uncertain. Trimming removed 5 bases at V and 1 base at J, with 12 bases between. Germline CDR1 and CDR2: SGHVS and FQNEAQ. The CDR3 runs 16 residues.

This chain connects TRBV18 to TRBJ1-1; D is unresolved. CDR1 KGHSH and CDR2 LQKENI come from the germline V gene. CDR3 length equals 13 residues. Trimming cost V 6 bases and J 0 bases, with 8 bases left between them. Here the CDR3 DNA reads TGTGCCAGCTCCCCCAGAATGAACACTGAAGCTTTCTTT. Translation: CASSPRMNTEAFF.